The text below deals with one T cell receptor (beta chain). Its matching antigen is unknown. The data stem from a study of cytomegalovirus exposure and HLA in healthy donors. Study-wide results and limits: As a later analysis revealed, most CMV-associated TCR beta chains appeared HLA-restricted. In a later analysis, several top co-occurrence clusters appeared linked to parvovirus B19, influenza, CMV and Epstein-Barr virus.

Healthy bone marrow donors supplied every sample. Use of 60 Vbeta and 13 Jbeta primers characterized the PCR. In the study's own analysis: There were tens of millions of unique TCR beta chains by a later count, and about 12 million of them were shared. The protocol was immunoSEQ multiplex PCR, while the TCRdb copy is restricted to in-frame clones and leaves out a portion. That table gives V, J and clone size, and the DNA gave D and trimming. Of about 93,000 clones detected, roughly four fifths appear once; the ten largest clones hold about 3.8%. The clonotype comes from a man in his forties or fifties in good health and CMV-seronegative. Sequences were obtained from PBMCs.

Here the CDR3 reads CASSQDPREGWGNEQFF. CDR3 DNA: TGCGCCAGCAGCCAAGATCCGCGGGAGGGTTGGGGCAATGAGCAGTTCTTC. This rearrangement joins TRBV4-1 to TRBJ2-1, with 9 positions matching TRBD2. This CDR3 comprises 17 residues. The J segment lost 6 bases and the V segment lost 0 bases, leaving 9 bases of the junction unmatched. Germline V gene data show CDR1 as MGHRA and CDR2 as YSYEKL.